The table lists the clone carrying this TCR beta chain with a few counts. Antigen unknown. This specimen belongs to a study of T cell repertoires in cytomegalovirus infection. TCRdb reprocessed the reads via MiXCR and lists one record per CDR3 protein. The table includes approximately 500,000 distinct CDR3 sequences, about 15% detected once. General study results and limits: HLA-C-restricted TCR beta clonotypes specific for CMV led the ex vivo response.

The germline CDR1 and CDR2 sequences are SNHLY and FYNNEI. This CDR3 is 13 amino acids long. Germline trimming cut 7 bases from V and 7 bases from J; bases unmatched to any gene: 9. Sequenced sample: CD8+ T cells from PBMCs. The rearrangement joins TRBV2 to TRBJ2-5, with 7 bases aligning to TRBD2. The sequence came from a human donor in good health (CMV status not recorded). Some clones in this sample may be carry-over from other donors' samples. The CDR3 sequence: CASNSGPVVTQYF. Here the CDR3 DNA reads TGTGCCAGCAATAGCGGGCCCGTCGTGACCCAGTACTTC.